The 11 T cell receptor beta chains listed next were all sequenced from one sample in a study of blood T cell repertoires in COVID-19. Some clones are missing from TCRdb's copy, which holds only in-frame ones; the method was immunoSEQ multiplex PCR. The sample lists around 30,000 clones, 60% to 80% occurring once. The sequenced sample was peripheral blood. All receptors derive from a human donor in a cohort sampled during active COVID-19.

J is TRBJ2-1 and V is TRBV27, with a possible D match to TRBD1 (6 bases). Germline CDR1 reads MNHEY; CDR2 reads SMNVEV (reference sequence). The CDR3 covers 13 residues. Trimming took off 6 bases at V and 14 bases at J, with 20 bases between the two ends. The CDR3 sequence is CASSSNRDTAKFF. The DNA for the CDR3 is TGTGCCAGCAGCAGCAACCGGGACACGGCGAAGTTCTTC.

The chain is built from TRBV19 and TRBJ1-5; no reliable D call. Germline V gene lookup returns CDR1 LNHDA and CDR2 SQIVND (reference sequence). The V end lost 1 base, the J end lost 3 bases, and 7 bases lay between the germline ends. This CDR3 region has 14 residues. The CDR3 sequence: CASSIVEYNQPQHF. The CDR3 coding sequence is TGTGCCAGTAGTATAGTGGAGTACAATCAGCCCCAGCATTTT.

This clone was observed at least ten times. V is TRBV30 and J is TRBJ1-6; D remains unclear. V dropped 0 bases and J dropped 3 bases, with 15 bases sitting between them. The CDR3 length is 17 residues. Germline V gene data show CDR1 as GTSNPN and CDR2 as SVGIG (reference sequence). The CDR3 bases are TGTGCCTGGAGTGTTTCGGGGTATGGAAGCTATAATTCACCCCTCCACTTT. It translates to CAWSVSGYGSYNSPLHF.

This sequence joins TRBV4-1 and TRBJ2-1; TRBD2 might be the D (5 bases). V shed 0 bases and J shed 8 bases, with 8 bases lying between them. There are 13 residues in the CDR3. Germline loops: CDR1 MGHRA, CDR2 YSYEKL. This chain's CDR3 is CASSQDLRDEQFF. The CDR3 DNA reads TGCGCCAGCAGCCAAGATTTGAGGGATGAGCAGTTCTTC.

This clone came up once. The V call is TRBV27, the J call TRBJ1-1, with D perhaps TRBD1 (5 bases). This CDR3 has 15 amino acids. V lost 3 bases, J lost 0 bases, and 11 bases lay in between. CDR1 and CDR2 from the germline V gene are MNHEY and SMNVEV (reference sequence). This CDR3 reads CASSFLRGMNTEAFF. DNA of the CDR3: TGTGCCAGCAGTTTTTTGCGGGGCATGAACACTGAAGCTTTCTTT.

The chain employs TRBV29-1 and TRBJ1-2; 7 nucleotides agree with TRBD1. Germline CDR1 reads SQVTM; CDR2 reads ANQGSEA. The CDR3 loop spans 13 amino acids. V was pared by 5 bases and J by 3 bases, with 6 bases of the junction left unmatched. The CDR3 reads CSVRGQRDYGYTF. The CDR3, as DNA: TGCAGCGTTAGGGGGCAGCGGGACTATGGCTACACCTTC. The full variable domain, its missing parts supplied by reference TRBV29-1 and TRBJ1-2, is SAVISQKPSRDICQRGTSLTIQCQVDSQVTMMFWYRQQPGQSLTLIATANQGSEATYESGFVIDKFPISRPNLTFSTLTVSNMSPEDSSIYLCSVRGQRDYGYTFGSGTRLTVV.

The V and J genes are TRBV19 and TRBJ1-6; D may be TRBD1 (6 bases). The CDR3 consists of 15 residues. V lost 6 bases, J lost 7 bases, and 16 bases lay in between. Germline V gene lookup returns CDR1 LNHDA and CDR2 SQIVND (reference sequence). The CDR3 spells CASSAGGGGNSPLHF. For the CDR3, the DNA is TGTGCCAGTAGCGCCGGCGGCGGGGGCAATTCACCCCTCCACTTT.

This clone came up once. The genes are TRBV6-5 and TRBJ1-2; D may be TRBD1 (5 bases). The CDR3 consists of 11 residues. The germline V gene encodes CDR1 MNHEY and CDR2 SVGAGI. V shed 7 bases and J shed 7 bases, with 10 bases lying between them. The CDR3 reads CASTAGFGYTF. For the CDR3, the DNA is TGTGCCAGCACCGCAGGGTTTGGCTACACCTTC.

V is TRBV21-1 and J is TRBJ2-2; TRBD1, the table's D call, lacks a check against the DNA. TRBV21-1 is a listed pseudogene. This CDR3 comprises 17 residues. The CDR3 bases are TGTGCCAGCATCAGAGGGCAGGGGGCAACGAACACCGGGGAGCTGTTTTTT. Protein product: CASIRGQGATNTGELFF.

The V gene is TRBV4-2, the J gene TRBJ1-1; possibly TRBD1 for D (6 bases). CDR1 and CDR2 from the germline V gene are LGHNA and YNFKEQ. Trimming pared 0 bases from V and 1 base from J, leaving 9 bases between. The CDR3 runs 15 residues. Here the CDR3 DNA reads TGTGCCAGCAGCCAAGAAGGACAGTCGAACACTGAAGCTTTCTTT. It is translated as CASSQEGQSNTEAFF.

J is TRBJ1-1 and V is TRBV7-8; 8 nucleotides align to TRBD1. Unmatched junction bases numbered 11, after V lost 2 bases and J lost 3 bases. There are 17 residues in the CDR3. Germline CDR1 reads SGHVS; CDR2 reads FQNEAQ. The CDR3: CASSLWGRGQGDTEAFF. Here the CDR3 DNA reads TGTGCCAGCAGCTTATGGGGCAGGGGGCAGGGTGACACTGAAGCTTTCTTT.